These T cell receptor beta chains were read from a single sample in a study of cytomegalovirus exposure and HLA in healthy donors. This table comes from immunoSEQ multiplex PCR, and its TCRdb copy is limited to in-frame clones, with some not included. The profile covers about 82,000 clones, with about 92% appearing a single time and approximately 0.67% taken by the ten largest. The sample was PBMCs. The receptors stem from a man younger than 35 in good health and CMV-seronegative. Both conserved end residues are part of each CDR3.

j_gene,v_gene,CDR3aa
TRBJ2-4,TRBV18,CASSPRQGWSENIQYF
TRBJ2-7,TRBV7-2,CASSLTSGISHEQYF
TRBJ1-1,TRBV5-4,CASRVEGGTEAFF
TRBJ2-2,TRBV6-6,CASSYSTAGGELFF
TRBJ1-1,TRBV10-3,CAISGQGRNTEAFF
TRBJ1-2,TRBV11-2,CASSLPGNYGYTF
TRBJ1-1,TRBV5-1,CASSLDAGGTLRNTEAFF
TRBJ2-4,TRBV27,CASSDGGDPKNIQYF
TRBJ2-1,TRBV19,CASSMSQSYSYNEQFF
TRBJ2-7,TRBV29-1,CSCGKGTTYEQYF
TRBJ1-3,TRBV2,CASSGQEAGNTIYF
TRBJ1-2,TRBV5-1,CASSLRGGNGYTF
TRBJ1-2,TRBV7-9,CASSLGRTGYGYTF
TRBJ2-7,TRBV7-2,CASSHGLAILYEQYF
TRBJ1-1,TRBV7-9,CASSLATFLGQNTEAFF
TRBJ2-5,TRBV6-6,CASSQQRGIQETQYF
TRBJ2-7,TRBV6-5,CASSGSGGPSYEQYF
TRBJ2-5,TRBV27,CASGFGQGGETQYF
TRBJ1-2,TRBV7-9,CASSLVERGYGYTF
TRBJ1-1,TRBV6-5,CASSYSANTEAFF
TRBJ1-1,TRBV5-8,CASSRPGRNTEAFF
TRBJ1-1,TRBV4-2,CASSQDLKGRGEAFF